This record covers a single T cell receptor beta chain. Antigen specificity is unknown. Profiled with immunoSEQ multiplex PCR; TCRdb holds only in-frame clones, not every one. In the table there are some 130,000 clones, about 88% of which are singletons. The sample comes from a study of T cell responses to AZD1222 COVID-19 vaccine. Study summary: Combined were second doses at about 4 or about 12 weeks. Study-level points and caveats: Spike-specific TCR breadth rose after two AZD1222 doses, and depth rose as well. Females outnumbered males among donors, who were mostly white British; clonal diversity was possibly underestimated. Vaccine-associated CD4 TCRs ranged over spike, dominating at 160-218 and 743-854.

With 3 bases removed from V and 3 bases from J, the gap between germline ends came to 9 bases. There are 14 residues in the CDR3. Germline V gene lookup returns CDR1 MGHDK and CDR2 SYGVNS. The material was peripheral blood, obtained on day 0 of AZD1222 vaccination. V and J are TRBV25-1 and TRBJ2-4; D is undetermined. The clonotype was recovered from an adult in good health. The CDR3 DNA sequence: TGTGCCAGCAGTGATGAAGGGCTCAAAAACATTCAGTACTTC. This gives the protein CASSDEGLKNIQYF. Variable domain in full (rest from reference TRBV25-1 and TRBJ2-4): EADIYQTPRYLVIGTGKKITLECSQTMGHDKMYWYQQDPGMELHLIHYSYGVNSTEKGDLSSESTVSRIRTEHFPLTLESARPSHTSQYLCASSDEGLKNIQYFGAGTRLSVL.